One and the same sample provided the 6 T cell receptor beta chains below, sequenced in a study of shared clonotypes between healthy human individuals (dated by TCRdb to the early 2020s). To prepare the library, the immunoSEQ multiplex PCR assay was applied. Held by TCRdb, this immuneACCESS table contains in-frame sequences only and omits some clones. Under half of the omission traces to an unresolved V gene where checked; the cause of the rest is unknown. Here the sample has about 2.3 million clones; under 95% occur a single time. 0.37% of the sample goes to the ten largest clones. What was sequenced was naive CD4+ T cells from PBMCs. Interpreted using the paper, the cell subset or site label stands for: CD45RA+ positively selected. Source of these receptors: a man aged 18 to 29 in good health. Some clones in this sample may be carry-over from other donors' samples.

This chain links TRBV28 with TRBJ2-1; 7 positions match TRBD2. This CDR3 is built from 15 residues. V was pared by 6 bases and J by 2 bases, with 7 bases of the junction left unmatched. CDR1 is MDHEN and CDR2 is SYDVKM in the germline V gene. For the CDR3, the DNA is TGTGCCAGCAGCCCCCTTGGACTAGCCTACAATGAGCAGTTCTTC. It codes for CASSPLGLAYNEQFF.

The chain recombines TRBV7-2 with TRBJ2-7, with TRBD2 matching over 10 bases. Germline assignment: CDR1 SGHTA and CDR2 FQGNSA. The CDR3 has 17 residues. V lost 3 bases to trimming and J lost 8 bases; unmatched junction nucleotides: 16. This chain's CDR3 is CASSLSGASGSLRQQYF. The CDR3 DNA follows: TGTGCCAGCAGCTTGTCAGGGGCTAGCGGGAGCCTACGACAGCAGTACTTC.

The CDR3 sequence: CASSQRGFSSSPLHF. CDR3 sequence (DNA): TGCGCCAGCAGCCAGAGGGGATTTAGTAGTTCACCCCTCCACTTT. The genes are TRBV4-1 and TRBJ1-6; D possibly corresponds to TRBD1 (5 bases). Looked up from germline, CDR1 is MGHRA and CDR2 is YSYEKL. The ends were cut back, 3 bases at V and 9 bases at J, with 15 bases in the middle. The CDR3 covers 15 residues.

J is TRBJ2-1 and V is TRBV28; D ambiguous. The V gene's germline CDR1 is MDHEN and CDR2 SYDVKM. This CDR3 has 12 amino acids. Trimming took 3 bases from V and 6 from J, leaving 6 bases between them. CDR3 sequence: CASSFPVNEQFF. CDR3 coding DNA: TGTGCCAGCAGTTTTCCTGTCAATGAGCAGTTCTTC.

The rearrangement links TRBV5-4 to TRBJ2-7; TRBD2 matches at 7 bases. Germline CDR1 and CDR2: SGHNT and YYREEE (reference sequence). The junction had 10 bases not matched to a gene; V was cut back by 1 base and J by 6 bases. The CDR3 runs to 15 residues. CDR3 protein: CASSLTLAEYGEQYF. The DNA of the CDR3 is TGTGCCAGCAGCTTGACGCTAGCGGAATATGGCGAGCAGTACTTC.

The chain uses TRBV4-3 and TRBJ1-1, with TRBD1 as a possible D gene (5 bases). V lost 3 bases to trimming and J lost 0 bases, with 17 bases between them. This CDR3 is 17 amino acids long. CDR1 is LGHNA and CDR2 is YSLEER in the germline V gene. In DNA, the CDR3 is TGCGCCAGCAGCCAGGATATCCAGACAGTTATGAACACTGAAGCTTTCTTT. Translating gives CASSQDIQTVMNTEAFF.